This TCR beta chain was sequenced during a study of cytomegalovirus exposure and HLA in healthy donors. The CDR3 is 16 amino acids. V lost 3 bases to trimming and J lost 4 bases; unmatched junction nucleotides: 7. Germline V gives CDR1 MGHDK, CDR2 SYGVNS. Primers: 60 Vbeta forward and 13 Jbeta reverse. Measured with immunoSEQ multiplex PCR; TCRdb has only the in-frame clones, and not every one. This repertoire shows approximately 240,000 clones, approximately 82% found once; its top ten account for roughly 0.58%. The receptor's source is a woman aged 40 to 50 in good health and CMV-seronegative. The J gene is TRBJ1-2, the V gene TRBV25-1; 11 bases agree with TRBD1. The sequencing sample was made of PBMCs. The DNA of the CDR3 is TGTGCCAGCAGTGATCCTCGGACAGGGGGCTCCTATGGCTACACCTTC. It specifies CASSDPRTGGSYGYTF.